This TCR beta chain comes out of a study of T cell repertoires in cytomegalovirus infection. Study-wide results and caveats: Ex vivo responses were dominated by HLA-C-restricted CMV-specific TCR beta clonotypes.

A remark on this clonotype: Its matching antigen is unknown.

CDR1 SGHTA and CDR2 FQGTGA come from the germline V gene. V trimming: 4 bases; J trimming: 10 bases; junction bases outside the gene matches: 12. This CDR3 comprises 16 residues. TCRdb reprocessed the reads via MiXCR and lists one record per CDR3 protein. The sample lists approximately 280,000 distinct CDR3 sequences; about 20% were seen once. Sample: cultured PBMCs, taken from culture after CMV antigen stimulation. The V call is TRBV7-3, the J call TRBJ1-6, with 8 bases that match TRBD1. The TCR sequence derives from a human donor in good health (CMV status not recorded). Some clones in this sample may be carry-over from other donors' samples. The CDR3: CASSSYGDRGGSPLHF. The CDR3 DNA sequence: TGTGCCAGCAGCTCCTACGGTGACAGGGGCGGATCACCCCTCCACTTT.